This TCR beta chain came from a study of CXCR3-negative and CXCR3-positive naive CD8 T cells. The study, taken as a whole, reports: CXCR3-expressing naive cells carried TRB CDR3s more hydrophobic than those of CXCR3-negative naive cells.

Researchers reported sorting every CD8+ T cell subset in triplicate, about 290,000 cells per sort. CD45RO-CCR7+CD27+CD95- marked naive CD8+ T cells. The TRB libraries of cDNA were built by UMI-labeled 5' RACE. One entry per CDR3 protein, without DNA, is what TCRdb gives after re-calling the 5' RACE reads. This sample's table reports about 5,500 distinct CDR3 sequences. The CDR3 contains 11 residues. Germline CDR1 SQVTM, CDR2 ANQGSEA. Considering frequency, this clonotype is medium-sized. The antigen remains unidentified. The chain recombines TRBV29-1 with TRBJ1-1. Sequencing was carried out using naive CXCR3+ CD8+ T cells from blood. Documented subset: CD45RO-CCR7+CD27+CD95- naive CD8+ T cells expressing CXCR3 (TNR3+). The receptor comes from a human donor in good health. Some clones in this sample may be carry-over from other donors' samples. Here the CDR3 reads CSVDLGTEAFF.